What follows are 13 T cell receptor beta chains derived from one specimen sequenced in a study of shared clonotypes between healthy human individuals. In the naive CD8 group, cells lacked CD45RO and were positively selected for CCR7, so terminally differentiated effector memory CD45RA+ cells were left out. The table came from immunoSEQ multiplex PCR; TCRdb's copy has only in-frame clones and leaves some out. The table lists roughly 550,000 clones, 95% of them singletons. Material for sequencing was naive CD8+ T cells sorted from blood. The receptors here all came from a woman in her 30s in good health.

The rearrangement uses TRBV9 and TRBJ2-3, with D hard to call. This CDR3 contains 15 residues. V lost 5 bases and J lost 2, with 15 bases in between. Germline V gives CDR1 SGDLS, CDR2 YYNGEE. DNA of the CDR3: TGTGCCAGCAGTCCCTCTGGGCAGCCCACAGATACGCAGTATTTT. Protein product: CASSPSGQPTDTQYF.

This clone was seen only once. The J gene is TRBJ2-5, the V gene TRBV5-8; the D is unclear. The germline V gene has CDR1 SGHTS and CDR2 YDEGEE. This CDR3 has 11 residues. V shed 3 bases and J shed 9 bases, with 9 bases lying between them. As DNA, the CDR3 is TGTGCCAGCAGCTGGAAAAGGGCCCAGTACTTC. Residues: CASSWKRAQYF. The complete variable domain, with remaining parts taken from reference TRBV5-8 and TRBJ2-5, reads EAGVTQSPTHLIKTRGQQATLRCSPISGHTSVYWYQQALGLGLQFLLWYDEGEERNRGNFPPRFSGRQFPNYSSELNVNALELEDSALYLCASSWKRAQYFGPGTRLLVL.

J is TRBJ2-7 and V is TRBV11-3; no clear D gene. Between the trimmed V and J ends, which lost 4 bases and 3 bases, there was a span of 4 bases. This CDR3 spans 11 amino acids. Germline V lookup: CDR1 SGHNT, CDR2 YENEEA. CDR3 sequence (DNA): TGTGCCAGCAGCTCTTACTACGAGCAGTACTTC. It translates to CASSSYYEQYF.

The J gene is TRBJ1-5, the V gene TRBV10-1; D may be TRBD1 (6 bases). CDR1 and CDR2 from the germline V gene are WNHNN and SYGVQD (reference sequence). The CDR3 runs to 14 residues. Trimming removed 4 bases from V and 5 bases from J, with 12 bases in between. The CDR3 spells CASSAAGADQPQHF. The CDR3 nucleotides are TGCGCCAGCAGTGCAGCGGGGGCCGATCAGCCCCAGCATTTT.

In regard to this clone: Different DNA sequences within this sample yield the same CDR3. The chain combines TRBV28 with TRBJ2-7; 11 nucleotides align to TRBD2. The CDR3 is 13 amino acids. The junction had 0 bases not matched to a gene; V was cut back by 2 bases and J by 6 bases. The V gene's germline CDR1 is MDHEN and CDR2 SYDVKM. CDR3 bases: TGTGCCAGCAGTTTAACTAGCGGGAGCGAGCAGTACTTC. Residues: CASSLTSGSEQYF.

Details on this clone: The same CDR3 arises from other DNA sequences in this sample as well. This CDR3 reads CASSLGPGYEQYF. CDR3 sequence (DNA): TGTGCCAGCAGTTTAGGCCCCGGGTACGAGCAGTACTTC. The rearrangement uses TRBV27 and TRBJ2-7; D ambiguous. The CDR3 runs 13 residues. V lost 2 bases and J lost 4, with 9 bases in between. CDR1 and CDR2 from the germline V gene are MNHEY and SMNVEV (reference sequence).

J is TRBJ2-7 and V is TRBV27, with D possibly matching TRBD2 (5 bases). CDR3 length: 13 residues. V was trimmed by 0 bases and J by 6 bases, leaving 9 bases between them. Germline lookup yields CDR1 MNHEY and CDR2 SMNVEV (reference sequence). The CDR3 loop is CASSLSGDFEQYF. DNA of the CDR3: TGTGCCAGCAGTTTATCGGGAGATTTCGAGCAGTACTTC.

This clone was observed once. The CDR3, as DNA: TGCGCCAGCAGTGAGTTGGGGTTGTACGAGCAGTACTTC. Amino acid sequence: CASSELGLYEQYF. The gene calls are TRBV10-2 and TRBJ2-7, with no clear D. The CDR3 has 13 amino acids. V lost 1 base, J lost 4 bases, and 8 bases lay in between. CDR1 is WSHSY and CDR2 is SAAADI in the germline V gene.

The CDR3 DNA follows: TGTGCCAGCAGCCCGGGGCGGGGGGCTTCCTACAATGAGCAGTTCTTC. It specifies CASSPGRGASYNEQFF. The chain joins TRBV13 to TRBJ2-1; 8 nucleotides match TRBD2. Germline trimming cut 5 bases from V and 1 base from J; bases unmatched to any gene: 7. The CDR3 has 16 residues. The germline V gene has CDR1 PRHDT and CDR2 FYEKMQ (reference sequence).

The chain recombines TRBV13 with TRBJ1-1; D is possibly TRBD1 (5 bases). The CDR3 consists of 12 residues. Per the germline V gene, CDR1 is PRHDT and CDR2 is FYEKMQ (reference sequence). V gave up 4 bases and J gave up 8 bases, with 11 bases separating them. The DNA of the CDR3 is TGTGCCAGCAGCTCGACAGCGACAGAAGCTTTCTTT. Translating it yields CASSSTATEAFF.

The rearrangement joins TRBV27 to TRBJ2-2; possibly TRBD1 for D (6 bases). Germline lookup yields CDR1 MNHEY and CDR2 SMNVEV (reference sequence). Trimming removed 2 bases from V and 4 bases from J, with 14 bases in between. This CDR3 spans 16 amino acids. The CDR3 region is CASSLIAGAGTGELFF. DNA for the CDR3: TGTGCCAGCAGTTTAATCGCAGGGGCTGGCACCGGGGAGCTGTTTTTT.

The chain recombines TRBV28 with TRBJ2-7; TRBD1 might be the D (6 bases). V lost 6 bases, J lost 2 bases, and 11 bases lay in between. Germline assignment: CDR1 MDHEN and CDR2 SYDVKM. This CDR3 has 13 residues. CDR3 loop: CASSYGQPYEQYF. The DNA of the CDR3 is TGTGCCAGCAGCTACGGACAGCCCTACGAGCAGTACTTC. The full variable domain, with the rest looked up from reference TRBV28 and TRBJ2-7, is DVKVTQSSRYLVKRTGEKVFLECVQDMDHENMFWYRQDPGLGLRLIYFSYDVKMKEKGDIPEGYSVSREKKERFSLILESASTNQTSMYLCASSYGQPYEQYFGPGTRLTVT.

The chain recombines TRBV28 with TRBJ2-7; D may correspond to TRBD1 or TRBD2 (5 bases each). Between the trimmed V and J ends, which lost 7 bases and 5 bases, there was a span of 18 bases. This CDR3 is 14 amino acids long. Germline CDR1 and CDR2: MDHEN and SYDVKM. In DNA, the CDR3 is TGTGCCAGCACGGGACGGTTGATTTGGCACGAGCAGTACTTC. Amino acids: CASTGRLIWHEQYF. Together with reference TRBV28 and TRBJ2-7, the CDR3 gives the full variable domain: DVKVTQSSRYLVKRTGEKVFLECVQDMDHENMFWYRQDPGLGLRLIYFSYDVKMKEKGDIPEGYSVSREKKERFSLILESASTNQTSMYLCASTGRLIWHEQYFGPGTRLTVT.